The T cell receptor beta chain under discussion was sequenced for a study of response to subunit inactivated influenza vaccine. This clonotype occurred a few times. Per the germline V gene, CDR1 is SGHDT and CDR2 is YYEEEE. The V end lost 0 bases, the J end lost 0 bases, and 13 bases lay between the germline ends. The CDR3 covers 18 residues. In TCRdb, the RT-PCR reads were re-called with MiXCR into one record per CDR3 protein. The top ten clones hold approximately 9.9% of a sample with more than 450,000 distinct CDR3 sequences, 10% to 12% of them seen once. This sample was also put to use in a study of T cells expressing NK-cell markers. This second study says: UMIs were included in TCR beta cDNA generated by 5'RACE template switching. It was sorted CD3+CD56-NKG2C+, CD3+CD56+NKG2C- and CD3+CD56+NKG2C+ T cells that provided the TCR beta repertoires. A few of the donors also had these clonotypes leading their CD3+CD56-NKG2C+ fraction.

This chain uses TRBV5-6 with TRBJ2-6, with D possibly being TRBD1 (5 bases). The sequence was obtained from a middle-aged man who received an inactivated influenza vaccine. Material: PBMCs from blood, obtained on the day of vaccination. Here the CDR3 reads CASSLAGLTFSGANVLTF. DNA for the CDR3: TGTGCCAGCAGCTTGGCAGGGCTTACTTTCTCTGGGGCCAACGTCCTGACTTTC.